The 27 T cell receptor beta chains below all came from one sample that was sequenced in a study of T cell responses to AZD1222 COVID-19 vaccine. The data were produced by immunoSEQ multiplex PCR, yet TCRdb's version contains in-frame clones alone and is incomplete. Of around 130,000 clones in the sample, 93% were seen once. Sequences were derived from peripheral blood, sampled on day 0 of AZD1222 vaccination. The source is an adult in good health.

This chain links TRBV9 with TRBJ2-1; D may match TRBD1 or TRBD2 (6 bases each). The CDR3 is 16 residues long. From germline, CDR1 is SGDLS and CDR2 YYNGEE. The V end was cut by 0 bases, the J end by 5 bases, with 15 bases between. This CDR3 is CASSVGAGGRNNEQFF. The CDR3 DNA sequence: TGTGCCAGCAGCGTAGGGGCCGGGGGCCGGAACAATGAGCAGTTCTTC.

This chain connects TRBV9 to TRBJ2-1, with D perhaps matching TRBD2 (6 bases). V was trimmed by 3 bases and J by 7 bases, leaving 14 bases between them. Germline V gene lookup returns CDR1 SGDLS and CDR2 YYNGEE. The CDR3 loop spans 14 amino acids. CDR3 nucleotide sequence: TGTGCCAGCAGCGCGAGGCCAGGAGGGAATGAGCAGTTCTTC. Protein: CASSARPGGNEQFF.

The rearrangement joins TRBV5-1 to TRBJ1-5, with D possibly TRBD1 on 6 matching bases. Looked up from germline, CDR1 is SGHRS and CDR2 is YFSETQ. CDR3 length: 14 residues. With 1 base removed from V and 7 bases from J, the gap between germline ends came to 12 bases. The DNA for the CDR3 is TGCGCCAGCAGCTTGACAGGGCTGGAACAGCCCCAGCATTTT. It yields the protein CASSLTGLEQPQHF.

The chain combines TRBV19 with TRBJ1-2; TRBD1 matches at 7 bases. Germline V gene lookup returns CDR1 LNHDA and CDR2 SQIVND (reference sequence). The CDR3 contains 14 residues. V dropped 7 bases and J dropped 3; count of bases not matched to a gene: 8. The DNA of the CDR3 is TGTGCCAGTACCTTCGACAGGGCGGACTATGGCTACACCTTC. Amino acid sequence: CASTFDRADYGYTF. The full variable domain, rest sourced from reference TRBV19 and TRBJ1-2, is DGGITQSPKYLFRKEGQNVTLSCEQNLNHDAMYWYRQDPGQGLRLIYYSQIVNDFQKGDIAEGYSVSREKKESFPLTVTSAQKNPTAFYLCASTFDRADYGYTFGSGTRLTVV.

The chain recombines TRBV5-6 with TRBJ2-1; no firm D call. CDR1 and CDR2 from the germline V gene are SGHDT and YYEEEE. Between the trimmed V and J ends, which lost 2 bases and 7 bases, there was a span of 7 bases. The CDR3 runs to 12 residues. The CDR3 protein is CASSFLENEQFF. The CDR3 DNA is TGTGCCAGCAGCTTCCTTGAGAATGAGCAGTTCTTC.

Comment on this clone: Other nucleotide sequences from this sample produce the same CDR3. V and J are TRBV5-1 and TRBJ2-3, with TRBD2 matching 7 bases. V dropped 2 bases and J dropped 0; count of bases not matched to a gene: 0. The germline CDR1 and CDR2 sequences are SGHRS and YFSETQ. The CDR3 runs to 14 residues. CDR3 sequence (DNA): TGCGCCAGCAGCTTAGCGGGGAGCACAGATACGCAGTATTTT. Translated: CASSLAGSTDTQYF.

The CDR3 protein is CASSLDPGISYNEQFF. Written as DNA, the CDR3 is TGCGCCAGCAGCTTGGACCCGGGGATCTCCTACAATGAGCAGTTCTTC. V gene TRBV5-1 combines with J gene TRBJ2-1; D is perhaps TRBD2 (5 bases). Trimming cost V 0 bases and J 0 bases, with 10 bases left between them. Germline V CDR1 and CDR2: SGHRS, YFSETQ. The CDR3 extends over 16 amino acids.

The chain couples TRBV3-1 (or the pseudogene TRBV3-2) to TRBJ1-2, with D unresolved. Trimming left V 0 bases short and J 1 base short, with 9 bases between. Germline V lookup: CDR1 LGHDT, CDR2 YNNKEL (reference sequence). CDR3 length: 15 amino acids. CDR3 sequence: CASSQEAEGNYGYTF. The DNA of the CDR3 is TGTGCCAGCAGCCAAGAAGCAGAAGGTAACTATGGCTACACCTTC.

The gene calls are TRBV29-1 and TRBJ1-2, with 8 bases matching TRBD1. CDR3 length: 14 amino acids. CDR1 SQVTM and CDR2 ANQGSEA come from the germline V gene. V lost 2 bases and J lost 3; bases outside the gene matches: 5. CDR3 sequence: CSVESDREDYGYTF. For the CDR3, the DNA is TGCAGCGTTGAATCGGACAGGGAGGACTATGGCTACACCTTC.

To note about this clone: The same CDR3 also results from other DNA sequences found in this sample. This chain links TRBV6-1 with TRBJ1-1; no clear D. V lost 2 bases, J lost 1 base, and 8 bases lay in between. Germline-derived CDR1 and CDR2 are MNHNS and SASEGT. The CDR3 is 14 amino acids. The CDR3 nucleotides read TGTGCCAGCAGTGAATCTCCGGAGAACACTGAAGCTTTCTTT. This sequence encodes CASSESPENTEAFF.

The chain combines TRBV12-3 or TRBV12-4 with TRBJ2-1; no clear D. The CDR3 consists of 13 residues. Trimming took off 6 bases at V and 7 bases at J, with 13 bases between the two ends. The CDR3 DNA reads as TGTGCCAGCAGCCCCGCCCGACTTAATGAGCAGTTCTTC. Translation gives CASSPARLNEQFF.

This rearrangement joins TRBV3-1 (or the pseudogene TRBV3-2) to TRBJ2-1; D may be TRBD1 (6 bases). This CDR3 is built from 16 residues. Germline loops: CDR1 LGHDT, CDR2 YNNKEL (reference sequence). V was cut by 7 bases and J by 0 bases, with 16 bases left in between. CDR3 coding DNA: TGTGCCAGCACCTCCCACGACAGGAGCTCCTACAATGAGCAGTTCTTC. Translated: CASTSHDRSSYNEQFF.

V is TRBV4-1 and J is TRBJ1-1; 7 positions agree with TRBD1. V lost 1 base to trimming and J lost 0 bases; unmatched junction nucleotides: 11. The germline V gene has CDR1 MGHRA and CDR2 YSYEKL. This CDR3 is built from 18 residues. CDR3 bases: TGCGCCAGCAGCCAAGTGGAGGCCCTGACAGGGATGAACACTGAAGCTTTCTTT. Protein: CASSQVEALTGMNTEAFF.

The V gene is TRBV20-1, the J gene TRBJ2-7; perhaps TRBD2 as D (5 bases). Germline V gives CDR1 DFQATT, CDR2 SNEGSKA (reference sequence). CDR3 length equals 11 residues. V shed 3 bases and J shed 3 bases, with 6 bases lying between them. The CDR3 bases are TGCAGTGCTAGCCGGGACTACGAGCAGTACTTC. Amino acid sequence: CSASRDYEQYF.

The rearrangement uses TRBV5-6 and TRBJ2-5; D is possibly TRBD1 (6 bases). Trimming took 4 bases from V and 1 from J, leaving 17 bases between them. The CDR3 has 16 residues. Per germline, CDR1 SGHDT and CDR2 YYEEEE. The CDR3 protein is CASSTDSAQPQETQYF. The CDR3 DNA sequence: TGTGCCAGCAGCACGGACAGCGCCCAACCCCAAGAGACCCAGTACTTC. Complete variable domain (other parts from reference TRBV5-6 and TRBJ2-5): DAGVTQSPTHLIKTRGQQVTLRCSPKSGHDTVSWYQQALGQGPQFIFQYYEEEERQRGNFPDRFSGHQFPNYSSELNVNALLLGDSALYLCASSTDSAQPQETQYFGPGTRLLVL.

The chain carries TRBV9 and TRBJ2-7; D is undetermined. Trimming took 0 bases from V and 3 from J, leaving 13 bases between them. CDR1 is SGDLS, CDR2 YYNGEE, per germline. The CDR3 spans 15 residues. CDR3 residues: CASSVEGNWVYEQYF. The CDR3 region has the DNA TGTGCCAGCAGCGTAGAGGGCAATTGGGTCTACGAGCAGTACTTC.

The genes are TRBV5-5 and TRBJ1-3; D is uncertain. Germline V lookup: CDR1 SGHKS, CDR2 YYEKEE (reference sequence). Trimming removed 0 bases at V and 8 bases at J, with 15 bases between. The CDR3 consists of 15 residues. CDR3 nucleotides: TGTGCCAGCAGCTTGGAATGGGTTGGCGGCCACACCATATATTTT. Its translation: CASSLEWVGGHTIYF.

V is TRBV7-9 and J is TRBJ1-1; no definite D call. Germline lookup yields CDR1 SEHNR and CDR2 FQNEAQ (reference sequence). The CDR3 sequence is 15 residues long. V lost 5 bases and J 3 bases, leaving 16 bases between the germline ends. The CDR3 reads CASSQLIRRDTEAFF. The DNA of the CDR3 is TGTGCCAGCAGCCAACTGATACGACGGGACACTGAAGCTTTCTTT.

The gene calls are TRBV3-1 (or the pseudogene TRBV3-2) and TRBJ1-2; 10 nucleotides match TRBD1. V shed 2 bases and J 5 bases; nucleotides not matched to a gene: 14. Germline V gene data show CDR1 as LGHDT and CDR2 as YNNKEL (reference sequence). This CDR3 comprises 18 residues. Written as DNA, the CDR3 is TGTGCCAGCAGCCAACGGGAATTACGGGACAGGGGAGGTTATGGCTACACCTTC. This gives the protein CASSQRELRDRGGYGYTF.

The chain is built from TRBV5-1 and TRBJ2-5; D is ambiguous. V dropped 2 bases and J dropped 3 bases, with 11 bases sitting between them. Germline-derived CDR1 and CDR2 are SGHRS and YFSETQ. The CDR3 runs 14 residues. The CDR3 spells CASSLIPTKETQYF. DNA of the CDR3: TGCGCCAGCAGCTTAATCCCAACGAAAGAGACCCAGTACTTC.

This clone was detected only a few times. The CDR3 coding sequence is TGCGCCAGCAGTGAGCAGGGGGCCTCCTACAATGAGCAGTTCTTC. Its protein is CASSEQGASYNEQFF. The rearrangement uses TRBV10-2 and TRBJ2-1; 8 bases are shared with TRBD1. The CDR3 is 15 amino acids. CDR1 and CDR2 (germline): WSHSY, SAAADI. The V gene end was trimmed by 2 bases and the J gene end by 0 bases; junction bases not matched to a gene: 0.

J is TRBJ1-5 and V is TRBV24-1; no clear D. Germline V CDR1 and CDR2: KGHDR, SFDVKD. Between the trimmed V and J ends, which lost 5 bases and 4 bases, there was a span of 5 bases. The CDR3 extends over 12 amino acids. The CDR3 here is CATSARNQPQHF. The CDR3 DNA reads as TGTGCCACCAGTGCGCGGAATCAGCCCCAGCATTTT.

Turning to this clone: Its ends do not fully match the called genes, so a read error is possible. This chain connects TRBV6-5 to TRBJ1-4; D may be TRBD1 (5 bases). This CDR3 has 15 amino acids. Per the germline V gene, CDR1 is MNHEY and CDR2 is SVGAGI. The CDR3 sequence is CASSDSSGFLGKLFF. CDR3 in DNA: TGTGCCAGCAGTGACTCCTCAGGGTTTTTGGGAAAACTGTTTTTT.

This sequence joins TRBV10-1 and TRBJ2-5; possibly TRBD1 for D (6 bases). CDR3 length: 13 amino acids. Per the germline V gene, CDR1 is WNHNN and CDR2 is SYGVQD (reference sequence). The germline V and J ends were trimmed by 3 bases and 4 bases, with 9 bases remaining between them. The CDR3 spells CASSEGRGETQYF. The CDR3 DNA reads TGCGCCAGCAGTGAAGGCAGGGGAGAGACCCAGTACTTC.

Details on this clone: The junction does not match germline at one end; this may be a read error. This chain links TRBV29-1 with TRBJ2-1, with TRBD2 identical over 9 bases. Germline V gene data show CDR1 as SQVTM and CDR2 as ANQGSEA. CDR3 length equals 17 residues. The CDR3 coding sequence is TGCAGCGCTGAATTGCGGGGGGGCGGTCGTACTAGAAATGAGCAGTTCTTC. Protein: CSAELRGGGRTRNEQFF.

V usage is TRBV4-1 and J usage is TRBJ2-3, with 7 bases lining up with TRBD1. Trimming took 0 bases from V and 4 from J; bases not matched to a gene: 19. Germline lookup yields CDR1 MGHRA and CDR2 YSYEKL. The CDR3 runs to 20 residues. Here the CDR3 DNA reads TGCGCCAGCAGCCAAGATCCCACCGGAGGAAGGGGGCCGCGGTCAGATACGCAGTATTTT. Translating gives CASSQDPTGGRGPRSDTQYF.

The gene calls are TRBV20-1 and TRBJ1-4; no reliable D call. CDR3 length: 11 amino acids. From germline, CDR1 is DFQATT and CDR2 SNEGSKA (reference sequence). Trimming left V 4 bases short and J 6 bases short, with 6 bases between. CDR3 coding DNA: TGCAGTGCTACAACCTATGAAAAACTGTTTTTT. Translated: CSATTYEKLFF.